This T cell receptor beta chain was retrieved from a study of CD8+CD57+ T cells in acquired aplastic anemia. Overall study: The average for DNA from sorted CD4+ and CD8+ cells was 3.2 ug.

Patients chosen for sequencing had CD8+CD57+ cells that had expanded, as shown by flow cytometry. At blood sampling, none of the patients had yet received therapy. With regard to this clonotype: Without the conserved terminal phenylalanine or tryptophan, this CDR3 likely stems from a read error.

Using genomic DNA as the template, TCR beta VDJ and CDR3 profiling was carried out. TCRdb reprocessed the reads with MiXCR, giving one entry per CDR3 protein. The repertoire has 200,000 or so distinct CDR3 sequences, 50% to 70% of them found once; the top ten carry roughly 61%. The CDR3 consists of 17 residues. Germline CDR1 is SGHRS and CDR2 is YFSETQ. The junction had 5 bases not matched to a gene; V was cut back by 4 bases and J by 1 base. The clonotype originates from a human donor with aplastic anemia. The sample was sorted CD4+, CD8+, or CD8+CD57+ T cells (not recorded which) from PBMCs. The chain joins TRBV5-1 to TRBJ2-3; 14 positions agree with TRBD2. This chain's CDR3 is CASSQGTSGGRTDTQYL. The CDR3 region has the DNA TGCGCCAGCAGCCAAGGGACTAGCGGGGGCCGCACAGATACGCAGTATCTT.